The next 21 T cell receptor beta chains were all read from a single sample in a study of cytomegalovirus exposure and HLA in healthy donors. Primers: 60 Vbeta forward and 13 Jbeta reverse. The data were produced by immunoSEQ multiplex PCR, yet TCRdb's version contains in-frame clones alone and is incomplete. The sample includes tens of thousands of clones. The sequencing sample was made of PBMCs. These receptor sequences come from a man between 50 and 59 years old in good health and CMV-seronegative.

V is TRBV19 and J is TRBJ2-5; TRBD2 aligns across 7 bases. The germline gives CDR1 LNHDA, CDR2 SQIVND (reference sequence). This CDR3 comprises 13 residues. V lost 6 bases, J lost 4 bases, and 5 bases stayed unmatched. CDR3 coding DNA: TGTGCCAGTAGGGGCGGGGGAGGAGAGACCCAGTACTTC. Protein: CASRGGGGETQYF.

The gene calls are TRBV7-9 and TRBJ1-4, with D perhaps matching TRBD1 (6 bases). The germline V gene has CDR1 SEHNR and CDR2 FQNEAQ (reference sequence). This CDR3 contains 17 residues. V was cut by 1 base and J by 3 bases, with 15 bases left in between. For the CDR3, the DNA is TGTGCCAGCAGCTTAGGGAACAACAGGGTTCCTAATGAAAAACTGTTTTTT. The encoded protein is CASSLGNNRVPNEKLFF.

As regards this clone: The junction departs from germline at one end; a sequencing error may be responsible. The rearrangement joins TRBV5-6 to TRBJ2-7; no definite D call. The germline CDR1 and CDR2 sequences are SGHDT and YYEEEE. The CDR3 has 14 amino acids. CDR3 in DNA: TGTGCCGGCAGTTTCGGTGGGCTGGGCTACGAGCAGTACTTC. Residues: CAGSFGGLGYEQYF.

The chain joins TRBV10-3 to TRBJ1-5; maybe TRBD1 (6 bases). This CDR3 spans 13 amino acids. Trimming left V 7 bases short and J 5 bases short, with 12 bases between. CDR1 ENHRY and CDR2 SYGVKD come from the germline V gene. CDR3 bases: TGTGCCATCACTGACAGGTCTGATCAGCCCCAGCATTTT. Translated, it gives CAITDRSDQPQHF.

This chain links TRBV7-3 with TRBJ2-7, with 7 bases identical to TRBD2. Losses at the gene ends were 5 bases for V and 6 bases for J; bases not matched to a gene: 13. This CDR3 region has 15 residues. Per germline, CDR1 SGHTA and CDR2 FQGTGA. The CDR3 loop is CASSRLRGTLSEQYF. The CDR3 nucleotides are TGTGCCAGCAGCCGCCTGCGGGGGACCCTCTCCGAGCAGTACTTC.

V is TRBV7-3 and J is TRBJ2-5; 7 bases map to TRBD2. Trimming removed 2 bases from V and 5 bases from J; junction bases left unmatched: 8. Germline CDR1 reads SGHTA; CDR2 reads FQGTGA. There are 15 residues in the CDR3. The CDR3 is CASSLGSGPWETQYF. The DNA of the CDR3 is TGTGCCAGCAGCTTAGGTAGCGGGCCCTGGGAGACCCAGTACTTC.

The chain uses TRBV9 and TRBJ2-7; possible D gene TRBD2, 6 bases. The CDR3 contains 13 residues. The ends were cut back, 4 bases at V and 3 bases at J, with 11 bases in the middle. CDR1 SGDLS and CDR2 YYNGEE come from the germline V gene. The CDR3 region has the DNA TGTGCCAGCAGCCTGGGAGGTTTCTACGAGCAGTACTTC. It is translated as CASSLGGFYEQYF.

The chain employs TRBV9 and TRBJ2-7; 11 bases agree with TRBD2. CDR1 and CDR2 (germline): SGDLS, YYNGEE. The length of the CDR3 is 16 residues. J gave up 2 bases and V 4 bases, and 8 bases lay outside the gene matches. The DNA for the CDR3 is TGTGCCAGCAGCCCCTCTAGCGGGGGGCCAGCCTACGAGCAGTACTTC. It is translated as CASSPSSGGPAYEQYF.

The chain uses TRBV27 and TRBJ1-4, with TRBD1 matching over 8 bases. Germline lookup yields CDR1 MNHEY and CDR2 SMNVEV (reference sequence). The CDR3 covers 15 residues. With 3 bases clipped from V and 8 bases from J, the junction kept 8 bases outside the gene matches. CDR3 sequence: CASSFRGTGGEKLFF. CDR3 coding DNA: TGTGCCAGCAGTTTTAGGGGGACAGGCGGAGAAAAACTGTTTTTT.

The chain has TRBV7-2 and TRBJ2-3, with D possibly TRBD2 on 6 matching bases. Trimming took 4 bases from V and 1 from J, leaving 12 bases between them. The CDR3 loop spans 15 amino acids. Germline lookup yields CDR1 SGHTA and CDR2 FQGNSA. As DNA, the CDR3 is TGTGCCAGCAGCTGGAGGGATCCTGGCACAGATACGCAGTATTTT. It yields the protein CASSWRDPGTDTQYF.

V is TRBV5-4 and J is TRBJ2-7, with a tentative D call TRBD1 (5 bases). Trimming removed 0 bases from V and 9 bases from J, with 19 bases in between. This CDR3 is built from 15 residues. The V gene's germline CDR1 is SGHNT and CDR2 YYREEE (reference sequence). The CDR3 spells CASSLVAGNKGLQYF. The CDR3 DNA reads as TGTGCCAGCAGCTTGGTGGCAGGGAATAAAGGGTTGCAGTACTTC. Complete variable domain (other parts from reference TRBV5-4 and TRBJ2-7): ETGVTQSPTHLIKTRGQQVTLRCSSQSGHNTVSWYQQALGQGPQFIFQYYREEENGRGNFPPRFSGLQFPNYSSELNVNALELDDSALYLCASSLVAGNKGLQYFGPGTRLTVT.

The chain has TRBV10-3 and TRBJ2-1; 10 positions match TRBD1. The germline gives CDR1 ENHRY, CDR2 SYGVKD. The V gene end was trimmed by 3 bases and the J gene end by 4 bases; junction bases not matched to a gene: 3. The CDR3 runs to 15 residues. The CDR3 sequence is CAISDGTGVYNEQFF. The DNA of the CDR3 is TGTGCCATCAGTGATGGGACAGGGGTTTACAATGAGCAGTTCTTC.

The chain couples TRBV15 to TRBJ2-1, with 9 bases matching TRBD1. This CDR3 has 17 amino acids. Germline V CDR1 and CDR2: LNHNV, YYDKDF (reference sequence). Unmatched junction bases numbered 8, after V lost 1 base and J lost 4 bases. CDR3 sequence reads: CATSRGETGGLYNEQFF. The CDR3, as DNA: TGTGCCACCAGCAGAGGAGAAACAGGGGGCTTATACAATGAGCAGTTCTTC.

This sequence joins TRBV19 and TRBJ1-2, with TRBD1 matching over 8 bases. There are 15 residues in the CDR3. After removal of 6 bases from V and 2 bases from J, the junction contained 8 bases not matched to a gene. Germline lookup yields CDR1 LNHDA and CDR2 SQIVND (reference sequence). CDR3 nucleotides: TGTGCCAGTAGCGCTAGGGACAGGCCAAACTATGGCTACACCTTC. Protein product: CASSARDRPNYGYTF. Using reference TRBV19 and TRBJ1-2 for the parts outside the CDR3, the full variable domain is DGGITQSPKYLFRKEGQNVTLSCEQNLNHDAMYWYRQDPGQGLRLIYYSQIVNDFQKGDIAEGYSVSREKKESFPLTVTSAQKNPTAFYLCASSARDRPNYGYTFGSGTRLTVV.

The chain recombines TRBV4-1 with TRBJ2-1, with D possibly TRBD2 on 6 matching bases. The length of the CDR3 is 15 residues. The germline CDR1 and CDR2 sequences are MGHRA and YSYEKL. The ends were cut back, 1 base at V and 2 bases at J, with 9 bases in the middle. The CDR3 DNA reads as TGCGCCAGCAGCCAAGGCGGGGCAGCCTACAATGAGCAGTTCTTC. This translates into CASSQGGAAYNEQFF.

The chain carries TRBV28 and TRBJ2-5; D may be TRBD2 (7 bases). CDR1 and CDR2 (germline): MDHEN, SYDVKM. V shed 3 bases and J shed 3 bases, with 11 bases lying between them. The CDR3 consists of 14 residues. CDR3 protein: CASSLGGPEETQYF. In DNA form, the CDR3 reads TGTGCCAGCAGTTTGGGGGGGCCGGAAGAGACCCAGTACTTC.

This chain joins TRBV7-6 and TRBJ2-1, with 8 bases lining up with TRBD1. CDR1 and CDR2 from the germline V gene are SGHVS and FNYEAQ. The CDR3 contains 16 residues. The V gene end was trimmed by 0 bases and the J gene end by 2 bases; junction bases not matched to a gene: 3. The CDR3 loop is CASSLAQGATYNEQFF. For the CDR3, the DNA is TGTGCCAGCAGCTTAGCCCAGGGGGCAACCTACAATGAGCAGTTCTTC.

The chain carries TRBV7-2 and TRBJ2-3, with 7 bases that match TRBD2. CDR1 SGHTA and CDR2 FQGNSA come from the germline V gene. There are 15 residues in the CDR3. The V and J ends lost 1 base and 3 bases, in that order; junction bases with no gene match: 4. This chain's CDR3 is CASSLGGGRTDTQYF. Written as DNA, the CDR3 is TGTGCCAGCAGCTTAGGGGGAGGGAGGACAGATACGCAGTATTTT.

This rearrangement joins TRBV6-5 to TRBJ1-2; the D gene is possibly TRBD1 (6 bases). In germline, CDR1 is MNHEY, CDR2 SVGAGI. The length of the CDR3 is 15 residues. Trimming shortened V by 0 bases and J by 4 bases, and 12 bases separated the two germline ends. The CDR3 coding sequence is TGTGCCAGCAGTTACTCCACAGGGTCTTCCTATGGCTACACCTTC. This encodes CASSYSTGSSYGYTF.

V gene TRBV4-3 combines with J gene TRBJ2-7; possible D gene TRBD1, 6 bases. The CDR3 has 17 residues. Looked up from germline, CDR1 is LGHNA and CDR2 is YSLEER. Trimming removed 0 bases at V and 3 bases at J, with 18 bases between. This CDR3 reads CASSQDSGGRGNYEQYF. The CDR3 DNA is TGCGCCAGCAGCCAAGATAGTGGGGGCAGGGGAAACTACGAGCAGTACTTC.

DNA of the CDR3: TGCAGTGCAAAGAAAGGAGGTGGCTACACCTTC. Amino acids: CSAKKGGGYTF. J is TRBJ1-2 and V is TRBV20-1, with D hard to call. V gave up 6 bases and J gave up 7 bases, with 12 bases separating them. The CDR3 runs to 11 residues. The germline CDR1 and CDR2 sequences are DFQATT and SNEGSKA (reference sequence).